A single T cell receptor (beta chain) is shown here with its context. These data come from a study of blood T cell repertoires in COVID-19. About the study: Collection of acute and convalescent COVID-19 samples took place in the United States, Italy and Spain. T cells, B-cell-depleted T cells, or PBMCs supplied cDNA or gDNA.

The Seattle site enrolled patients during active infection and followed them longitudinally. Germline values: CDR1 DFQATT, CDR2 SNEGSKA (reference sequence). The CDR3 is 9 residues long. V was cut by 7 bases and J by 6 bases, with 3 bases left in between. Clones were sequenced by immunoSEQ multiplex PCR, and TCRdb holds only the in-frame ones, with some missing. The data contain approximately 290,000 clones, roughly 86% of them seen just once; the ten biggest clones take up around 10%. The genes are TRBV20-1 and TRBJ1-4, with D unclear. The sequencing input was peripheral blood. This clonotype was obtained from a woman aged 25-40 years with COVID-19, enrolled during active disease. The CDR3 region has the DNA TGCAGTGTCGATGAAAAACTGTTTTTT. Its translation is CSVDEKLFF.